This T cell receptor (beta chain) was retrieved from a study of CD8 T cells in ankylosing spondylitis. The TCR beta libraries were generated through quantitative 5'-RACE incorporating molecular barcodes. Each CDR3 protein is one row after TCRdb ran MiXCR on the 5' RACE reads. The data hold approximately 39,000 distinct CDR3 sequences, with around an eighth observed a single time. The germline gives CDR1 MNHEY, CDR2 SMNVEV (reference sequence). The ends lost 2 bases at V and 4 bases at J; junction bases unmatched: 9. The CDR3 extends over 16 amino acids. This clonotype was seen ten or more times. Sequenced: synovial fluid, either unsorted or a sorted T cell fraction (not recorded which). The source is a male donor with ankylosing spondylitis. The chain couples TRBV27 to TRBJ2-7; TRBD1 matches at 9 bases. The CDR3 DNA sequence: TGTGCCAGCAGTTTAATTTTAGGACAGGGGCCATACGAGCAGTACTTC. It codes for CASSLILGQGPYEQYF.